A single sample gave rise to the 22 T cell receptor beta chains below, sequenced in a study of sequential checkpoint blockade in melanoma. Repertoires were generated with immunoSEQ multiplex PCR, while TCRdb's copy carries only in-frame clones and drops some. The sample includes about 40,000 clones, about four fifths of them seen just once. Treatment described: randomized to nivolumab then ipilimumab (arm A) or the reverse (arm B). This sample comprised CD8+ T cells sorted from blood (inferred from file names), obtained from a patient given nivolumab and ipilimumab in sequence. The source is a human donor with melanoma.

The chain has TRBV2 and TRBJ2-3; 12 nucleotides match TRBD2. V shed 8 bases and J 2 bases; nucleotides not matched to a gene: 8. The CDR3 covers 16 residues. Germline CDR1 reads SNHLY; CDR2 reads FYNNEI. CDR3 coding DNA: TGTGCCAGCGGTCGACTAGCGGGGGCTTACACAGATACGCAGTATTTT. It specifies CASGRLAGAYTDTQYF.

The gene calls are TRBV27 and TRBJ2-2, with TRBD1 matching 7 bases. The CDR3 is 17 residues long. Germline V gene data show CDR1 as MNHEY and CDR2 as SMNVEV (reference sequence). With V trimmed by 3 bases and J by 6 bases, 13 bases remained unmatched. The CDR3 DNA sequence: TGTGCCAGCAGTTTTCCCTGGACAGGCCCTGGGGCCGGGGAGCTGTTTTTT. Amino acids: CASSFPWTGPGAGELFF.

The chain carries TRBV27 and TRBJ1-5, with a weak D call TRBD1 (6 bases). The germline V gene encodes CDR1 MNHEY and CDR2 SMNVEV (reference sequence). This CDR3 is built from 17 residues. The V gene lost 5 bases and the J gene lost 5 bases, with 22 bases spanning the gap. CDR3 in DNA: TGTGCCAGCAGTCCGACTCCTCGGACAGAACCTTATCAGCCCCAGCATTTT. Amino acids: CASSPTPRTEPYQPQHF.

By proportion, this clone is medium-sized. This sequence joins TRBV27 and TRBJ2-7; D call uncertain. V was pared by 5 bases and J by 0 bases, with 5 bases between. This CDR3 has 12 residues. Germline loops: CDR1 MNHEY, CDR2 SMNVEV (reference sequence). DNA of the CDR3: TGTGCCAGCAGTACAAGCTCCTACGAGCAGTACTTC. Its protein is CASSTSSYEQYF.

The V gene is TRBV27, the J gene TRBJ2-7; no clear D gene. Germline V gene sequence: CDR1 MNHEY, CDR2 SMNVEV (reference sequence). The CDR3 length is 15 residues. Trimming shortened V by 2 bases and J by 0 bases, and 11 bases separated the two germline ends. As DNA, the CDR3 is TGTGCCAGCAGTTTAAGCGCCCTTACCTCCTACGAGCAGTACTTC. This translates into CASSLSALTSYEQYF.

This chain connects TRBV4-1 to TRBJ1-1, with a possible D match to TRBD1 (5 bases). CDR1 is MGHRA and CDR2 is YSYEKL in the germline V gene. V shed 6 bases and J shed 7 bases, with 12 bases lying between them. The CDR3 is made up of 12 amino acids. The CDR3, as DNA: TGCGCCAGCAGGGCGCAGGGAAATGAAGCTTTCTTT. The encoded protein is CASRAQGNEAFF.

The V call is TRBV27, the J call TRBJ2-3, with TRBD2 identical over 9 bases. CDR1 is MNHEY and CDR2 is SMNVEV in the germline V gene (reference sequence). The CDR3 contains 15 residues. J gave up 4 bases and V 3 bases, and 5 bases lay outside the gene matches. CDR3 loop: CASSLVSGSADTQYF. The CDR3 bases are TGTGCCAGCAGTTTGGTTAGCGGGAGCGCAGATACGCAGTATTTT.

The rearrangement joins TRBV28 to TRBJ1-3; maybe TRBD1 (5 bases). Trimming removed 1 base from V and 3 bases from J, with 10 bases in between. Germline V lookup: CDR1 MDHEN, CDR2 SYDVKM. The length of the CDR3 is 15 residues. The CDR3 sequence: CASSLFGGGGNTIYF. The CDR3 region has the DNA TGTGCCAGCAGTTTATTCGGGGGTGGTGGAAACACCATATATTTT.

This chain links TRBV10-1 with TRBJ2-5, with 8 bases aligning to TRBD1. Germline CDR1 and CDR2: WNHNN and SYGVQD (reference sequence). V lost 4 bases and J lost 1; bases outside the gene matches: 2. The CDR3 consists of 14 residues. CDR3 DNA: TGCGCCAGCAGTGGAGACAGGGGCCAAGAGACCCAGTACTTC. Encoded protein: CASSGDRGQETQYF.

CDR3 region: CASSTTDYNEQFF. CDR3 DNA sequence: TGTGCCAGCAGTACCACAGACTACAATGAGCAGTTCTTC. V and J are TRBV6-5 and TRBJ2-1; D gene unclear. Germline CDR1 reads MNHEY; CDR2 reads SVGAGI. The length of the CDR3 is 13 residues. V lost 5 bases and J 3 bases, leaving 8 bases between the germline ends.

The chain employs TRBV6-1 and TRBJ1-2, with D hard to call. The germline V and J ends were trimmed by 7 bases and 4 bases, with 16 bases remaining between them. The CDR3 totals 14 residues. In germline, CDR1 is MNHNS, CDR2 SASEGT. CDR3 residues: CASTEGTNPYGYTF. CDR3 nucleotides: TGTGCCAGCACCGAGGGTACAAACCCCTATGGCTACACCTTC.

This clone was found a few times. V gene TRBV7-8 combines with J gene TRBJ1-4; 8 nucleotides line up with TRBD1. The CDR3 has 18 residues. Germline assignment: CDR1 SGHVS and CDR2 FQNEAQ. V lost 3 bases, J lost 0 bases, and 9 bases stayed unmatched. CDR3 coding DNA: TGTGCCAGCAGCTTTATACAGGGGGTCTCGTCAACTAATGAAAAACTGTTTTTT. Translated, it gives CASSFIQGVSSTNEKLFF.

This sequence joins TRBV11-2 and TRBJ2-1; no reliable D call. The V end lost 0 bases, the J end lost 2 bases, and 11 bases lay between the germline ends. The CDR3 consists of 16 residues. CDR1 is SGHAT, CDR2 FQNNGV, per germline. The CDR3 region is CASSLELRGAYNEQFF. Here the CDR3 DNA reads TGTGCCAGCAGCTTAGAATTAAGAGGAGCCTACAATGAGCAGTTCTTC.

The chain links TRBV27 to TRBJ2-1, with 8 bases matching TRBD2. This CDR3 has 21 residues. Germline assignment: CDR1 MNHEY and CDR2 SMNVEV (reference sequence). V was pared by 7 bases and J by 1 base, with 24 bases of the junction left unmatched. As DNA, the CDR3 is TGTGCCAGCACCAATCCCCAGGGTTCGTTAGCGGGGAGGGTTTCCTACAATGAGCAGTTCTTC. This gives the protein CASTNPQGSLAGRVSYNEQFF.

The V call is TRBV27, the J call TRBJ2-7; D not resolved. Germline V gene lookup returns CDR1 MNHEY and CDR2 SMNVEV (reference sequence). CDR3 length equals 14 residues. Trimming cost V 5 bases and J 5 bases, with 16 bases left between them. In DNA, the CDR3 is TGTGCCAGCAGTCCCGCCCAGGCGATCAACGAGCAGTACTTC. As protein: CASSPAQAINEQYF.

V is TRBV7-9 and J is TRBJ2-3, with D tentatively TRBD1 (6 bases). Germline V lookup: CDR1 SEHNR, CDR2 FQNEAQ (reference sequence). The CDR3 runs 15 residues. The V gene lost 6 bases and the J gene lost 0 bases, with 13 bases spanning the gap. The CDR3 sequence: CASRSGTLSTDTQYF. CDR3 DNA: TGTGCCAGCAGGTCCGGGACACTTAGCACAGATACGCAGTATTTT.

The chain combines TRBV5-1 with TRBJ2-1, with 7 bases fitting TRBD2. V shed 0 bases and J 3 bases; nucleotides not matched to a gene: 3. CDR1 and CDR2 from the germline V gene are SGHRS and YFSETQ. The CDR3 contains 15 residues. This CDR3 reads CASSLGLANYNEQFF. Written as DNA, the CDR3 is TGCGCCAGCAGCTTGGGACTAGCCAACTACAATGAGCAGTTCTTC.

V and J are TRBV23-1 and TRBJ1-5; TRBD1 agrees at 7 bases. TRBV23-1 carries the ORF label, with uncertain function. CDR3 size: 16 residues. Trimming at V came to 2 bases and at J to 2 bases, leaving 6 bases not matched to a gene. CDR3 sequence reads: CASSQGGQEGNQPQHF. The DNA of the CDR3 is TGCGCCAGCAGTCAAGGAGGACAGGAAGGCAATCAGCCCCAGCATTTT.

This chain uses TRBV2 with TRBJ1-1, with a possible D match to TRBD1 (5 bases). CDR1 is SNHLY and CDR2 is FYNNEI in the germline V gene. This CDR3 is 17 amino acids long. Trimming took off 6 bases at V and 0 bases at J, with 20 bases between the two ends. In DNA form, the CDR3 reads TGTGCCAGCAGCGACCAAGGCACAACAGGCATGAACACTGAAGCTTTCTTT. Its translation: CASSDQGTTGMNTEAFF. Supplemented by reference TRBV2 and TRBJ1-1, the full variable domain reads EPEVTQTPSHQVTQMGQEVILRCVPISNHLYFYWYRQILGQKVEFLVSFYNNEISEKSEIFDDQFSVERPDGSNFTLKIRSTKLEDSAMYFCASSDQGTTGMNTEAFFGQGTRLTVV.

This rearrangement joins TRBV5-6 to TRBJ2-3; D is ambiguous. The V gene lost 0 bases and the J gene lost 6 bases, with 11 bases spanning the gap. The germline gives CDR1 SGHDT, CDR2 YYEEEE. This CDR3 has 14 residues. CDR3 DNA sequence: TGTGCCAGCAGCTTGGATTTAAGCCCGGATACGCAGTATTTT. Protein product: CASSLDLSPDTQYF. Drawing the rest from reference TRBV5-6 and TRBJ2-3, the complete variable domain is DAGVTQSPTHLIKTRGQQVTLRCSPKSGHDTVSWYQQALGQGPQFIFQYYEEEERQRGNFPDRFSGHQFPNYSSELNVNALLLGDSALYLCASSLDLSPDTQYFGPGTRLTVL.

The V call is TRBV2, the J call TRBJ1-1; D is uncertain. The germline V gene encodes CDR1 SNHLY and CDR2 FYNNEI. The CDR3 consists of 15 residues. V was pared by 1 base and J by 3 bases, with 12 bases between. Written as DNA, the CDR3 is TGTGCCAGCAGTGAAGGTACCCGGTCGGACACTGAAGCTTTCTTT. Its protein is CASSEGTRSDTEAFF.

This clone has just one count. Here the CDR3 omits its conserved ending phenylalanine or tryptophan, so a read error is the likely source. The chain uses TRBV19 and TRBJ1-2; no clear D gene. CDR1 and CDR2 from the germline V gene are LNHDA and SQIVND (reference sequence). V lost 6 bases and J 3 bases, leaving 8 bases between the germline ends. The CDR3 extends over 12 amino acids. This CDR3 reads CASRGDYYGYTL. In DNA, the CDR3 is TGTGCCAGTAGGGGCGACTACTATGGCTACACCCTC.